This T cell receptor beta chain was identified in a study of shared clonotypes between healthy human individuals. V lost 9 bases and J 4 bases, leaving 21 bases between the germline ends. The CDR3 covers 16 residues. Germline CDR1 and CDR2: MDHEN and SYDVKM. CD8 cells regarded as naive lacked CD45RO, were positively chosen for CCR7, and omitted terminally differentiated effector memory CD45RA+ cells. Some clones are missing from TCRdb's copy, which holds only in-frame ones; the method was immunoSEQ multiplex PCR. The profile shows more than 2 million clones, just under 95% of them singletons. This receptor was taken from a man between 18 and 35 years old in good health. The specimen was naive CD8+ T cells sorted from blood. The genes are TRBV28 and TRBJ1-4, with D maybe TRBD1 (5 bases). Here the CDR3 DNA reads TGTGCCAGTCAGTCTGGGGGGTCTGATTATAATGAAAAACTGTTTTTT. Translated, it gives CASQSGGSDYNEKLFF.